This T cell receptor beta chain was found in a study of molecular identifiers for immune sequencing clone quantification (dated by TCRdb to the late 2010s). At the level of the whole study: In a replicate experiment, RNA from around 20,000 or 100,000 naive CD8 T cells was split into five aliquots, four of which were sequenced. The study was a methods study using CD8 T cells to benchmark molecular-identifier clustering-based TCR repertoire sequencing (MIDCIRS) and TCR RNA copy counting. The full study reports these points: Modeling indicated about three TCR RNA copies recovered per cell, compared with about ten by digital PCR, which implies a capture efficiency of around 30%. When barcode sub-clustering was omitted, TCR diversity was inflated by chimeric consensus sequences, with chimeras reaching as high as 47%. In CMV-specific effector cells, clones with more than 20 RNA copies accounted for over 97% of molecules, whereas in naive cells such clones accounted for under 1%. The naive libraries included spiked-in Jurkat TCR RNA (10 copies' worth), and this RNA is not part of the donor repertoire. Spiked-in Jurkat TCR RNA equivalent to a single cell was reported to be detectable even among approximately 1.1 million naive CD8 T cells. Identical TCR molecules sharing a barcode could cause highly expanded clone sizes to be underestimated.

As regards this clonotype: Its antigen remains undetermined. No base qualities exist here, and no much larger clone lies one base off it.

The CDR3, cysteine through phenylalanine, is 17 amino acids long. Left in the record is the CDR3 DNA by itself, 51 bases read in frame from the first base. Trimming at the junction amounts to 6 bases on V and 0 bases on J, and the germline ends lie 21 bases apart. Libraries of naive CD8 T cells were generated from roughly 21,000 to 960,000 sorted cells, with 10%, 30% or 50% of the purified RNA used. On a BD FACSAria II, naive CD8 T cells were FACS-sorted as CD8+CD4-CCR7+CD45RA+ and collected into RLT Plus buffer. To test detection sensitivity, Jurkat RNA equivalent to ten TCR copies was spiked into samples of about 20,000-1,100,000 naive CD8 T cells. CD8 T cells were enriched using RosetteSep CD8+ T Cell Enrichment Cocktail and Ficoll-Paque, and the enriched cells then underwent ACK red cell lysis. Receptor libraries were prepared by PCR. The sequencer listed for this sample is Illumina HiSeq 4000. Bulk TCR libraries were made following a previously described method, with the TCR primers given in Table S5. Purification of total RNA was performed with the Qiagen AllPrep DNA/RNA kit. Before any analysis, reads coming from multiple sequencing runs of the same library were combined into one pool. The authors' pipeline ran thus. Reads were retained only if the reads had an exact TCR constant sequence, and the retained reads were trimmed to 150 nt and grouped according to their 12-nt molecular barcodes. Reads in each barcode group were sub-clustered using a 15% Levenshtein threshold, and a quality-weighted consensus sequence was built for each RNA molecule. Non-functional sequences were filtered out, along with any lower-count sequence sitting one edit away from another sequence. On the basis of fitting two negative binomial distributions, barcode sub-clusters with fewer than 20% of the maximum read count were discarded. TCRdb reprocessing: public reads trimmed at Q25 with fastp, clones called with MiXCR, in-frame beta chains kept. Rows are combined by CDR3 protein, so each entry shows the most common genes and DNA. These V and J calls rely on TCRdb rather than the paper's analysis. The sample table records about 89,000 distinct CDR3 sequences; under 20% of these occur just once. The biggest ten clones account for about 0.85% of the sample.

This clonotype was obtained from a human donor in good health. Some libraries in this study had Jurkat cell RNA spiked in. Sequencing used naive CD8+ T cells from blood, with Jurkat cell RNA spiked in. According to the study, the label for this sample's cell subset or site signals: FACS-sorted CD8+CD4-CCR7+CD45RA+ naive T cells. The chain is made from TRBV23-1 and TRBJ2-7, with no confident D gene call. TRBV23-1 is classed as an ORF, of uncertain function. CDR3 reads: CASSPLTHRKSSYEQYF. The DNA sequence reads TGCGCCAGCAGCCCTCTCACCCACCGCAAAAGCTCCTACGAGCAGTACTTC.